This T cell receptor beta chain was retrieved from a study of radiation and T cells in renal cell carcinoma. Time point meaning: blood 2 weeks post-SBRT. Indicated treatment: 15 Gy SBRT to primary tumor, nephrectomy 4 weeks later. Per the germline V gene, CDR1 is SGHVS and CDR2 is FQNEAQ. V was shortened by 1 base and J by 4 bases, with 13 bases between the two germline ends. The CDR3 is made up of 15 amino acids. Libraries were prepared by immunoSEQ multiplex PCR; TCRdb keeps only in-frame clonotypes and omits some of them. The sample has more than 95,000 clones, about four fifths seen once; the top ten hold about 5.3%.

Sequencing used blood, obtained from a patient whose treatment included radiotherapy and nephrectomy. The V and J genes are TRBV7-8 and TRBJ1-2; no reliable D call. The TCR comes from a man aged 45-65 years with renal cell carcinoma. CDR3 DNA sequence: TGTGCCAGCAGCTTAGGGCGTCTGGTAGGCTATGGCTACACCTTC. This encodes CASSLGRLVGYGYTF.